The next 29 T cell receptor beta chains were all read from a single sample in a study of CD8 T cells in ankylosing spondylitis. Overall study results and limits: A motif of roughly 8 highly homologous TCR beta variants was seen as apparently characteristic of ankylosing spondylitis blood.

Their cognate antigens are unknown. TCRdb itself ran the 5' RACE reads through MiXCR, one entry per CDR3 protein. Of 800,000 to 900,000 distinct CDR3 sequences in the sample, 12% are singletons; the top ten hold roughly 0.51%. The sequencing input was blood, either unsorted or a sorted T cell fraction (not recorded which). The receptors shown here come from a male donor with ankylosing spondylitis.

The chain is built from TRBV20-1 and TRBJ2-5; D perhaps matches TRBD1 (6 bases). Germline V gene sequence: CDR1 DFQATT, CDR2 SNEGSKA (reference sequence). The CDR3 is made up of 15 amino acids. V shed 5 bases and J shed 1 base, with 17 bases lying between them. The CDR3 protein is CSAGKPTGFQETQYF. CDR3 DNA: TGCAGTGCTGGGAAACCAACAGGGTTCCAAGAGACCCAGTACTTC.

V usage is TRBV5-6 and J usage is TRBJ2-1; no clear D gene. CDR1 is SGHDT and CDR2 is YYEEEE in the germline V gene. Deletions cut 4 bases from V and 1 base from J, with 18 bases between. The CDR3 loop spans 17 amino acids. The CDR3 region is CASSPYLGSGSYNEQFF. DNA for the CDR3: TGTGCCAGCAGCCCGTACTTGGGTTCCGGGTCCTACAATGAGCAGTTCTTC.

This clonotype was seen only a few times. The V gene is TRBV10-3, the J gene TRBJ2-2; D gene ambiguous. Trimming took 4 bases from V and 4 from J, leaving 13 bases between them. Germline V gene lookup returns CDR1 ENHRY and CDR2 SYGVKD. The CDR3 length is 15 residues. The CDR3 region is CAISGEQPSTGELFF. In DNA form, the CDR3 reads TGTGCCATCAGTGGAGAACAGCCCAGCACCGGGGAGCTGTTTTTT.

There are many counts of this clonotype. The CDR3 here is CASREKGDAGTGELFF. CDR3 DNA sequence: TGCGCCAGCCGAGAGAAGGGGGACGCGGGCACCGGGGAGCTGTTTTTT. The chain combines TRBV5-1 with TRBJ2-2; possibly TRBD1 for D (6 bases). CDR3 size: 16 residues. Germline V gives CDR1 SGHRS, CDR2 YFSETQ. The germline V and J ends were trimmed by 7 bases and 4 bases, with 20 bases remaining between them.

This clonotype was picked up a small number of times. The chain joins TRBV11-2 to TRBJ2-2; D is possibly TRBD2 (6 bases). Germline-derived CDR1 and CDR2 are SGHAT and FQNNGV. Trimming took off 5 bases at V and 6 bases at J, with 13 bases between the two ends. The CDR3 sequence is 14 residues long. CDR3 DNA: TGTGCCAGCAGCAAAAGGAGGGGAGCCGGGGAGCTGTTTTTT. Protein product: CASSKRRGAGELFF. The variable domain in full, with the rest retrieved from reference TRBV11-2 and TRBJ2-2, is EAGVAQSPRYKIIEKRQSVAFWCNPISGHATLYWYQQILGQGPKLLIQFQNNGVVDDSQLPKDRFSAERLKGVDSTLKIQPAKLEDSAVYLCASSKRRGAGELFFGEGSRLTVL.

In this sample, this clonotype turned up a few times. CDR3 bases: TGCAGTGCTAGAAGCCCCCTCCTGCTAGCGGGGGGTTCGGATACGCAGTATTTT. Encoded protein: CSARSPLLLAGGSDTQYF. The chain recombines TRBV20-1 with TRBJ2-3; 11 bases are a match to TRBD2. The CDR3 has 18 amino acids. CDR1 and CDR2 from the germline V gene are DFQATT and SNEGSKA (reference sequence). Trimming took 2 bases from V and 6 from J; bases not matched to a gene: 16.

This clonotype was recorded a few times. This rearrangement joins TRBV5-1 to TRBJ2-2; D gene unclear. V lost 4 bases and J 0 bases, leaving 10 bases between the germline ends. CDR3 length equals 15 residues. The germline V gene encodes CDR1 SGHRS and CDR2 YFSETQ. For the CDR3, the DNA is TGCGCCAGCAGCAGATACAGACCGAACACCGGGGAGCTGTTTTTT. Protein product: CASSRYRPNTGELFF.

This clonotype was seen at least ten times. J is TRBJ2-5 and V is TRBV6-1; 8 bases match TRBD1. Germline lookup yields CDR1 MNHNS and CDR2 SASEGT. Trimming took 6 bases from V and 3 from J; bases not matched to a gene: 6. The CDR3 is 14 residues long. The CDR3 DNA sequence: TGTGCCAGCAGACCCCAGGGGGCGGAAGAGACCCAGTACTTC. This translates into CASRPQGAEETQYF.

The chain is built from TRBV20-1 and TRBJ2-7; unclear D gene. V was cut by 3 bases and J by 4 bases, with 10 bases left in between. The CDR3 loop spans 12 amino acids. The germline CDR1 and CDR2 sequences are DFQATT and SNEGSKA (reference sequence). The CDR3 reads CSASLILYEQYF. Here the CDR3 DNA reads TGCAGTGCTAGCCTCATCCTATACGAGCAGTACTTC.

The chain is built from TRBV7-2 and TRBJ2-5, with 11 bases matching TRBD2. The CDR3 runs to 16 residues. Germline lookup yields CDR1 SGHTA and CDR2 FQGNSA. V gave up 3 bases and J gave up 0 bases; unmatched junction bases: 3. CDR3 region: CASSFPSGGNQETQYF. The CDR3 nucleotides read TGTGCCAGCAGCTTCCCTAGCGGGGGGAACCAAGAGACCCAGTACTTC. Based on the CDR3 plus reference TRBV7-2 and TRBJ2-5, the full variable domain is GAGVSQSPSNKVTEKGKDVELRCDPISGHTALYWYRQSLGQGLEFLIYFQGNSAPDKSGLPSDRFSAERTGGSVSTLTIQRTQQEDSAVYLCASSFPSGGNQETQYFGPGTRLLVL.

This clonotype was seen a few times. This CDR3 is CASSASTGYEQYF. CDR3 sequence (DNA): TGTGCCAGCAGCGCCTCGACTGGGTACGAGCAGTACTTC. The chain links TRBV9 to TRBJ2-7; D is ambiguous. The CDR3 sequence is 13 residues long. Trimming removed 3 bases from V and 4 bases from J, with 11 bases in between. Looked up from germline, CDR1 is SGDLS and CDR2 is YYNGEE.

There are many counts of this clonotype. This chain links TRBV29-1 with TRBJ1-1; D remains unclear. The V and J ends lost 4 bases and 4 bases respectively, with 13 bases between them. Germline CDR1 and CDR2: SQVTM and ANQGSEA. The CDR3 extends over 13 amino acids. In DNA form, the CDR3 reads TGCAGCGTTGTATCGCGGGGAGTCACTGAAGCTTTCTTT. Translating it yields CSVVSRGVTEAFF.

There are many counts of this clonotype. The chain links TRBV6-1 to TRBJ2-6, with 9 bases matching TRBD1. The CDR3 is 16 amino acids. Germline V gene data show CDR1 as MNHNS and CDR2 as SASEGT. The V segment lost 6 bases and the J segment 1 base; nucleotides outside the gene matches: 4. The chain's CDR3 is CASSPTGGSGANVLTF. CDR3 DNA sequence: TGTGCCAGCAGCCCGACAGGGGGATCTGGGGCCAACGTCCTGACTTTC.

This clonotype turned up a few times. V usage is TRBV6-5 and J usage is TRBJ1-4; D call uncertain. This CDR3 is built from 16 residues. The V gene lost 4 bases and the J gene lost 8 bases, with 20 bases spanning the gap. Germline V lookup: CDR1 MNHEY, CDR2 SVGAGI. In DNA, the CDR3 is TGTGCCAGCAGTTCCCAGGAGCAGGAGAGCGGCGAAAAACTGTTTTTT. Its protein is CASSSQEQESGEKLFF.

This clonotype has at least ten counts. The chain has TRBV29-1 and TRBJ2-1; D possibly matches TRBD1 or TRBD2 (5 bases each). Trimming shortened V by 1 base and J by 8 bases, and 15 bases separated the two germline ends. The CDR3 is 14 amino acids. Per germline, CDR1 SQVTM and CDR2 ANQGSEA. This CDR3 reads CSVEGTGLLDEQFF. The CDR3 DNA is TGCAGCGTTGAAGGTACGGGGCTATTGGATGAGCAGTTCTTC.

There are a few counts of this clonotype. V and J are TRBV6-2 or TRBV6-3 and TRBJ1-2, with a tentative D call TRBD1 (5 bases). There are 15 residues in the CDR3. V dropped 7 bases and J dropped 2 bases, with 17 bases sitting between them. CDR1 MNHEY and CDR2 SVGEGT come from the germline V gene. The DNA for the CDR3 is TGTGCCAGCACCACGGACGGGACGTACAACTATGGCTACACCTTC. Its translation: CASTTDGTYNYGYTF.

In this sample, this clonotype turned up once. This sequence joins TRBV6-2 or TRBV6-3 and TRBJ1-5; TRBD1 is a possible D gene (6 bases). V lost 3 bases to trimming and J lost 2 bases, with 14 bases between them. This CDR3 is built from 16 residues. Per the germline V gene, CDR1 is MNHEY and CDR2 is SVGEGT. This CDR3 reads CASSYMPGEGNQPQHF. The CDR3 coding sequence is TGTGCCAGCAGTTATATGCCAGGGGAGGGCAATCAGCCCCAGCATTTT.

The V and J genes are TRBV11-2 and TRBJ2-7; D may match TRBD1 or TRBD2 (7 bases each). The V end was cut by 5 bases, the J end by 2 bases, with 19 bases between. Germline V gene lookup returns CDR1 SGHAT and CDR2 FQNNGV. The CDR3 runs 16 residues. The CDR3 spells CASSLLKRDRTYEQYF. The CDR3 coding sequence is TGTGCCAGCAGCCTCTTAAAGCGGGACAGAACCTACGAGCAGTACTTC.

The chain employs TRBV6-1 and TRBJ1-5; D remains unclear. V shed 2 bases and J shed 8 bases, with 7 bases lying between them. CDR3 length: 12 amino acids. From germline, CDR1 is MNHNS and CDR2 SASEGT. For the CDR3, the DNA is TGTGCCAGCAGTGAAAATTGGAAGCCCCAGCATTTT. Its translation: CASSENWKPQHF.

The rearrangement uses TRBV20-1 and TRBJ1-2; TRBD1 aligns across 7 bases. Germline trimming cut 6 bases from V and 4 bases from J; bases unmatched to any gene: 5. This CDR3 has 12 amino acids. CDR1 and CDR2 from the germline V gene are DFQATT and SNEGSKA (reference sequence). CDR3: CSARQGPYGYTF. The CDR3 nucleotides read TGCAGTGCAAGACAGGGCCCCTATGGCTACACCTTC.

This clonotype was observed a handful of times. This rearrangement joins TRBV6-5 to TRBJ1-1; no reliable D call. Germline assignment: CDR1 MNHEY and CDR2 SVGAGI. CDR3 length equals 15 residues. V lost 0 bases, J lost 8 bases, and 16 bases lay in between. CDR3 sequence reads: CASSYSLRAGFEAFF. The CDR3 DNA reads as TGTGCCAGCAGTTACTCGTTAAGGGCTGGATTCGAAGCTTTCTTT.

The chain combines TRBV6-2 or TRBV6-3 with TRBJ2-1; D is unresolved. The CDR3 sequence is 12 residues long. Trimming removed 5 bases from V and 7 bases from J, with 9 bases in between. Germline V gene sequence: CDR1 MNHEY, CDR2 SVGEGT. CDR3 nucleotides: TGTGCCAGCAGTCAGAGTGGAAATGAGCAGTTCTTC. Translation: CASSQSGNEQFF.

This clonotype was picked up many times. V usage is TRBV29-1 and J usage is TRBJ2-5; maybe TRBD1 (6 bases). Germline CDR1 is SQVTM and CDR2 is ANQGSEA. V was pared by 6 bases and J by 2 bases, with 13 bases between. The CDR3 loop spans 13 amino acids. The CDR3 DNA is TGCAGCGTGTTCACAGGGTCTCAAGAGACCCAGTACTTC. Protein: CSVFTGSQETQYF.

This chain connects TRBV4-3 to TRBJ2-5, with 14 positions matching TRBD2. This CDR3 contains 18 residues. V lost 1 base to trimming and J lost 1 base; unmatched junction nucleotides: 5. Germline V CDR1 and CDR2: LGHNA, YSLEER. The CDR3 nucleotides read TGCGCCAGCAGCCAAGGGACTAGCGGGGGGCCTAGCCAAGAGACCCAGTACTTC. Translation: CASSQGTSGGPSQETQYF.

The chain links TRBV7-2 to TRBJ1-5; D unresolved. Germline V lookup: CDR1 SGHTA, CDR2 FQGNSA. V was clipped by 3 bases and J by 0 bases, with 6 bases between them. The CDR3 loop spans 14 amino acids. CDR3 protein: CASSFSYSNQPQHF. CDR3 sequence (DNA): TGTGCCAGCAGCTTCTCGTATAGCAATCAGCCCCAGCATTTT.

There are a few counts of this clonotype. The rearrangement uses TRBV5-1 and TRBJ1-1, with D uncertain. The CDR3 loop spans 15 amino acids. Germline CDR1 and CDR2: SGHRS and YFSETQ. V lost 3 bases to trimming and J lost 1 base, with 13 bases between them. Here the CDR3 reads CASSSAVDSNTEAFF. CDR3 nucleotide sequence: TGCGCCAGCAGCTCGGCCGTTGACTCGAACACTGAAGCTTTCTTT. Using reference TRBV5-1 and TRBJ1-1 for the parts outside the CDR3, the full variable domain is KAGVTQTPRYLIKTRGQQVTLSCSPISGHRSVSWYQQTPGQGLQFLFEYFSETQRNKGNFPGRFSGRQFSNSRSEMNVSTLELGDSALYLCASSSAVDSNTEAFFGQGTRLTVV.

This clonotype was found a few times. This chain links TRBV4-3 with TRBJ2-2; TRBD2 matches at 9 bases. The CDR3 runs 17 residues. In germline, CDR1 is LGHNA, CDR2 YSLEER. J was trimmed by 0 bases and V by 0 bases; bases with no gene match: 2. This CDR3 is CASSQDIAGANTGELFF. In DNA form, the CDR3 reads TGCGCCAGCAGCCAAGATATAGCGGGAGCGAACACCGGGGAGCTGTTTTTT.

CDR3 DNA sequence: TGTGCCAGCAGCTTAACGCCTGCCACAGGTGAAGCTTTCTTT. It is translated as CASSLTPATGEAFF. The V call is TRBV7-3, the J call TRBJ1-1; possible D gene TRBD1, 5 bases. Germline lookup yields CDR1 SGHTA and CDR2 FQGTGA. The CDR3 sequence is 14 residues long. The V gene lost 0 bases and the J gene lost 7 bases, with 12 bases spanning the gap.

This clonotype appeared a few times. J is TRBJ2-7 and V is TRBV20-1; D not certain. V was cut by 5 bases and J by 6 bases, with 20 bases left in between. Germline V lookup: CDR1 DFQATT, CDR2 SNEGSKA (reference sequence). There are 14 residues in the CDR3. CDR3 loop: CSAHPETRLSEQYF. CDR3 in DNA: TGCAGTGCTCACCCGGAGACAAGGCTGTCCGAGCAGTACTTC.